These 7 T cell receptor beta chains were all obtained from the same sample, sequenced in a study of cytomegalovirus exposure and HLA in healthy donors. Both 60 Vbeta primers and 13 Jbeta primers went into the PCR. The data were produced by immunoSEQ multiplex PCR, yet TCRdb's version contains in-frame clones alone and is incomplete. Of about 170,000 clones in the sample, 75% to 85% were seen once. Sequencing used PBMCs. The origin of the receptors is a woman under 30 in good health and CMV-seropositive.

As DNA, the CDR3 is TGCAGTGCAATGTACTACGAGCAGTACTTC. Residues: CSAMYYEQYF. The chain employs TRBV20-1 and TRBJ2-7; D remains unclear. The V end lost 6 bases, the J end lost 3 bases, and 6 bases lay between the germline ends. Germline lookup yields CDR1 DFQATT and CDR2 SNEGSKA (reference sequence). CDR3 length: 10 amino acids.

DNA for the CDR3: TGCGCCAGCAGCTCCCCGACTAGCGGGGGTTTCAAGAGCTCCTACAATGAGCAGTTCTTC. It yields the protein CASSSPTSGGFKSSYNEQFF. The chain uses TRBV5-1 and TRBJ2-1; TRBD2 matches 12 bases. The CDR3 covers 20 residues. Germline CDR1 reads SGHRS; CDR2 reads YFSETQ. Trimming at V came to 3 bases and at J to 0 bases, leaving 13 bases not matched to a gene.

The chain couples TRBV20-1 to TRBJ2-1, with 10 bases that match TRBD2. The CDR3 is made up of 11 amino acids. V shed 6 bases and J 9 bases; nucleotides not matched to a gene: 2. Germline V lookup: CDR1 DFQATT, CDR2 SNEGSKA (reference sequence). The CDR3 coding sequence is TGCAGTGCCGTAGCGGGGGGTGAGCAGTTCTTC. This sequence encodes CSAVAGGEQFF.

This chain connects TRBV25-1 to TRBJ1-1; D unclear. Germline V gene lookup returns CDR1 MGHDK and CDR2 SYGVNS. The V end lost 3 bases, the J end lost 1 base, and 12 bases lay between the germline ends. The CDR3 has 15 amino acids. CDR3 DNA: TGTGCCAGCAGTGAGGGAGGTGCCACGAACACTGAAGCTTTCTTT. Its protein product is CASSEGGATNTEAFF.

The V call is TRBV7-2, the J call TRBJ2-1; 8 nucleotides match TRBD2. Germline CDR1 and CDR2: SGHTA and FQGNSA. The CDR3 spans 16 residues. The V gene end was trimmed by 4 bases and the J gene end by 2 bases; junction bases not matched to a gene: 7. The CDR3 bases are TGTGCCAGCAGCTACATAGCGGGGTCAACCTACAATGAGCAGTTCTTC. It encodes CASSYIAGSTYNEQFF.

The J gene is TRBJ2-3, the V gene TRBV7-2, with 8 bases identical to TRBD2. The CDR3 is 15 amino acids. Unmatched junction bases numbered 6, after V lost 5 bases and J lost 2 bases. Germline V gene data show CDR1 as SGHTA and CDR2 as FQGNSA. CDR3 loop: CASSRRGGFTDTQYF. The DNA of the CDR3 is TGTGCCAGCAGCCGACGGGGGGGATTCACAGATACGCAGTATTTT.

The rearrangement links TRBV6-5 to TRBJ2-7, with D tentatively TRBD1 (5 bases). The CDR3 totals 13 residues. V was pared by 0 bases and J by 3 bases, with 6 bases between. Per germline, CDR1 MNHEY and CDR2 SVGAGI. The CDR3 protein is CASSYSRDYEQYF. The CDR3 coding sequence is TGTGCCAGCAGTTACTCCAGGGACTACGAGCAGTACTTC.